The 24 T cell receptor beta chains below come from one sample, sequenced in a study of blood T cell repertoires in COVID-19. Generated by immunoSEQ multiplex PCR, the TCRdb table keeps only in-frame clones and is missing some. The sample yields about 150,000 clones, about 90% seen once. The sequencing sample was made of peripheral blood. Every receptor here comes from a man aged 45 to 65 with acute or convalescent COVID-19.

The J gene is TRBJ2-1, the V gene TRBV23-1; the match to TRBD1 covers 7 bases. TRBV23-1 is reported as an ORF; its role is uncertain. This CDR3 has 16 amino acids. Trimming took 3 bases from V and 5 from J; bases not matched to a gene: 10. The CDR3: CASSHRRDSAHNEQFF. CDR3 sequence (DNA): TGCGCCAGCAGTCACCGCCGGGACAGTGCACACAATGAGCAGTTCTTC.

The chain links TRBV19 to TRBJ1-1; D might be TRBD1 (6 bases). Looked up from germline, CDR1 is LNHDA and CDR2 is SQIVND (reference sequence). The CDR3 is 15 amino acids. The V gene lost 9 bases and the J gene lost 0 bases, with 17 bases spanning the gap. The DNA of the CDR3 is TGTGCCAGCCGGACAGACACCCTTATGAACACTGAAGCTTTCTTT. This gives the protein CASRTDTLMNTEAFF. The whole variable domain, filled in from reference TRBV19 and TRBJ1-1, reads DGGITQSPKYLFRKEGQNVTLSCEQNLNHDAMYWYRQDPGQGLRLIYYSQIVNDFQKGDIAEGYSVSREKKESFPLTVTSAQKNPTAFYLCASRTDTLMNTEAFFGQGTRLTVV.

V gene TRBV30 combines with J gene TRBJ1-3; possibly TRBD1 for D (6 bases). Germline V CDR1 and CDR2: GTSNPN, SVGIG (reference sequence). The CDR3 length is 16 residues. The V end was cut by 0 bases, the J end by 0 bases, with 12 bases between. The CDR3 region is CAWSVLGGPSGNTIYF. The CDR3 coding sequence is TGTGCCTGGAGTGTACTTGGGGGCCCCTCTGGAAACACCATATATTTT.

This chain links TRBV3-1 (or the pseudogene TRBV3-2) with TRBJ2-5, with D possibly TRBD2 on 5 matching bases. Trimming took 5 bases from V and 2 from J, leaving 15 bases between them. CDR3 size: 15 residues. Germline loops: CDR1 LGHDT, CDR2 YNNKEL (reference sequence). CDR3 DNA sequence: TGTGCCAGCAGCACGGACTTCCTCACGCAAGAGACCCAGTACTTC. Encoded protein: CASSTDFLTQETQYF.

The chain is built from TRBV3-1 (or the pseudogene TRBV3-2) and TRBJ2-5; possible D gene TRBD1, 6 bases. The CDR3 is 15 amino acids. Between the trimmed V and J ends, which lost 2 bases and 4 bases, there was a span of 14 bases. Germline lookup yields CDR1 LGHDT and CDR2 YNNKEL (reference sequence). The CDR3 DNA sequence: TGTGCCAGCAGCCAACGCACAGGGATTGGAGAGACCCAGTACTTC. This encodes CASSQRTGIGETQYF.

The V and J genes are TRBV6-2 or TRBV6-3 and TRBJ1-1, with D possibly matching TRBD1 (5 bases). The CDR3 is 15 amino acids. Per germline, CDR1 MNHEY and CDR2 SVGEGT. V shed 0 bases and J shed 6 bases, with 14 bases lying between them. The CDR3 loop is CASSYSLAGSSEAFF. The CDR3 nucleotides are TGTGCCAGCAGTTACTCGTTGGCAGGGTCGTCTGAAGCTTTCTTT.

The rearrangement joins TRBV27 to TRBJ2-3, with a weak D call TRBD1 (6 bases). Between the trimmed V and J ends, which lost 4 bases and 2 bases, there was a span of 10 bases. The length of the CDR3 is 14 residues. Germline assignment: CDR1 MNHEY and CDR2 SMNVEV (reference sequence). The CDR3 sequence is CASSYRTATDTQYF. CDR3 bases: TGTGCCAGCAGTTACCGGACAGCCACAGATACGCAGTATTTT.

The genes are TRBV29-1 and TRBJ2-7; 7 bases map to TRBD2. Germline trimming cut 6 bases from V and 4 bases from J; bases unmatched to any gene: 9. CDR3 length: 13 amino acids. Germline V CDR1 and CDR2: SQVTM, ANQGSEA. This chain's CDR3 is CSVSIGLVYEQYF. The CDR3 coding sequence is TGCAGCGTGTCCATCGGACTAGTGTACGAGCAGTACTTC.

The chain's CDR3 is CASSSWGGGDGYTF. The CDR3 region has the DNA TGTGCCAGCAGCTCCTGGGGCGGGGGTGATGGCTACACCTTC. The genes are TRBV5-4 and TRBJ1-2, with D possibly being TRBD1 (5 bases). Trimming took off 3 bases at V and 6 bases at J, with 15 bases between the two ends. Per germline, CDR1 SGHNT and CDR2 YYREEE (reference sequence). This CDR3 has 14 amino acids.

The chain employs TRBV29-1 and TRBJ1-2; D is possibly TRBD1 (5 bases). The CDR3 has 12 residues. V lost 1 base, J lost 8 bases, and 11 bases lay in between. Germline-derived CDR1 and CDR2 are SQVTM and ANQGSEA. CDR3 sequence (DNA): TGCAGCGTTGAAGTAGGGGCATGGGGCTACACCTTC. Its translation: CSVEVGAWGYTF.

The V gene is TRBV29-1, the J gene TRBJ2-1, with 11 nucleotides matching TRBD2. Germline CDR1 reads SQVTM; CDR2 reads ANQGSEA. V shed 7 bases, J shed 7 bases, and the junction held 9 bases outside the gene matches. The length of the CDR3 is 14 residues. The CDR3 nucleotides read TGCAGCGGAACAAGGACTAGCGGGCGTAATGAGCAGTTCTTC. Its protein is CSGTRTSGRNEQFF.

The chain carries TRBV6-4 and TRBJ2-1; 7 bases map to TRBD2. Germline assignment: CDR1 MRHNA and CDR2 SNTAGT. V was pared by 5 bases and J by 8 bases, with 12 bases of the junction left unmatched. This CDR3 has 15 residues. Here the CDR3 DNA reads TGTGCCAGCAGTCCTTTAGCGGGCGGCTGGGATGAGCAGTTCTTC. This codes for CASSPLAGGWDEQFF.

J is TRBJ2-2 and V is TRBV7-8; D remains ambiguous. The V and J ends lost 2 bases and 0 bases respectively, with 10 bases between them. CDR1 and CDR2 (germline): SGHVS, FQNEAQ. The CDR3 runs 16 residues. The CDR3 sequence: CASSLSWPANTGELFF. CDR3 in DNA: TGTGCCAGCAGCTTAAGTTGGCCCGCGAACACCGGGGAGCTGTTTTTT.

The chain links TRBV10-3 to TRBJ1-4; maybe TRBD1 (5 bases). The germline gives CDR1 ENHRY, CDR2 SYGVKD. The CDR3 is 15 amino acids. The V gene lost 1 base and the J gene lost 3 bases, with 9 bases spanning the gap. CDR3 in amino acids: CAISEWGGSNEKLFF. The CDR3, as DNA: TGTGCCATCAGTGAGTGGGGGGGATCTAATGAAAAACTGTTTTTT.

The chain joins TRBV7-2 to TRBJ2-7; TRBD1 matches at 7 bases. CDR1 and CDR2 (germline): SGHTA, FQGNSA. The CDR3 runs 15 residues. The junction had 5 bases not matched to a gene; V was cut back by 1 base and J by 2 bases. CDR3 nucleotide sequence: TGTGCCAGCAGCTTAGTTGCGACAGGGCCCTACGAGCAGTACTTC. It specifies CASSLVATGPYEQYF. Variable domain in full (rest from reference TRBV7-2 and TRBJ2-7): GAGVSQSPSNKVTEKGKDVELRCDPISGHTALYWYRQSLGQGLEFLIYFQGNSAPDKSGLPSDRFSAERTGGSVSTLTIQRTQQEDSAVYLCASSLVATGPYEQYFGPGTRLTVT.

The chain employs TRBV20-1 and TRBJ2-7; TRBD2 is a possible D gene (5 bases). V shed 5 bases and J shed 3 bases, with 8 bases lying between them. Per the germline V gene, CDR1 is DFQATT and CDR2 is SNEGSKA (reference sequence). CDR3 length: 11 residues. Written as DNA, the CDR3 is TGCAGTGCTGGGGAGAACTACGAGCAGTACGTC. This gives the protein CSAGENYEQYV.

This chain links TRBV3-1 (or the pseudogene TRBV3-2) with TRBJ2-5, with D perhaps TRBD1 (6 bases). The CDR3 sequence is 14 residues long. Germline CDR1 LGHDT, CDR2 YNNKEL (reference sequence). Between the trimmed V and J ends, which lost 0 bases and 5 bases, there was a span of 10 bases. The CDR3 sequence is CASSQEPQGETQYF. The DNA for the CDR3 is TGTGCCAGCAGCCAAGAGCCCCAGGGGGAGACCCAGTACTTC.

V usage is TRBV30 and J usage is TRBJ2-3; 12 positions agree with TRBD2. J was trimmed by 3 bases and V by 5 bases; bases with no gene match: 6. This CDR3 spans 15 amino acids. CDR1 is GTSNPN, CDR2 SVGIG, per germline (reference sequence). Written as DNA, the CDR3 is TGTGCCTGGGATAAGACTAGCGGGAGTACAGATACGCAGTATTTT. Translated: CAWDKTSGSTDTQYF.

This chain connects TRBV4-3 to TRBJ1-4, with TRBD1 matching 8 bases. The germline gives CDR1 LGHNA, CDR2 YSLEER. The CDR3 runs 15 residues. V gave up 2 bases and J gave up 5 bases; unmatched junction bases: 4. The CDR3 spells CASSQLTGANEKLFF. The CDR3 bases are TGCGCCAGCAGCCAACTGACAGGGGCGAATGAAAAACTGTTTTTT.

V gene TRBV10-1 combines with J gene TRBJ1-4; D is undetermined. Germline V lookup: CDR1 WNHNN, CDR2 SYGVQD (reference sequence). The CDR3 covers 14 residues. Between the trimmed V and J ends, which lost 2 bases and 6 bases, there was a span of 10 bases. CDR3 amino acids: CASSERAGDEKLFF. The CDR3, as DNA: TGCGCCAGCAGTGAGAGGGCCGGGGATGAAAAACTGTTTTTT.

The rearrangement joins TRBV23-1 to TRBJ1-6; D is uncertain. TRBV23-1 is identified as an open reading frame with a role that is uncertain. V gave up 0 bases and J gave up 9 bases, with 15 bases separating them. CDR3 length: 16 amino acids. The CDR3 here is CASSQSLGSHISPLHF. The DNA of the CDR3 is TGCGCCAGCAGTCAATCCCTGGGCTCCCATATTTCACCCCTCCACTTT.

CDR3 loop: CASTVTGGETQYF. The CDR3 bases are TGTGCCAGCACCGTCACAGGGGGAGAGACCCAGTACTTC. This rearrangement joins TRBV6-5 to TRBJ2-5; 8 bases agree with TRBD1. Germline V lookup: CDR1 MNHEY, CDR2 SVGAGI. CDR3 length: 13 amino acids. V lost 7 bases and J lost 4; bases outside the gene matches: 5.

The chain carries TRBV11-2 and TRBJ2-1, with a weak D call TRBD1 (6 bases). Germline CDR1 reads SGHAT; CDR2 reads FQNNGV. V dropped 4 bases and J dropped 5 bases, with 12 bases sitting between them. The CDR3 spans 14 residues. Written as DNA, the CDR3 is TGTGCCAGCAGCTCGTGGGGGCGGAACAATGAGCAGTTCTTC. Translation: CASSSWGRNNEQFF.

The chain uses TRBV20-1 and TRBJ2-3, with a weak D call TRBD1 (6 bases). In germline, CDR1 is DFQATT, CDR2 SNEGSKA (reference sequence). V lost 3 bases and J lost 6, with 16 bases in between. The CDR3 runs 14 residues. The CDR3 protein is CSASGGQRPDTQYF. As DNA, the CDR3 is TGCAGTGCTAGTGGAGGACAGCGCCCCGATACGCAGTATTTT.